These 5 T cell receptor beta chains came from one sample sequenced in a study of vaccination and CD4 T cells after COVID-19. The Oncomine TCR Beta short-read assay sequenced DNA from cultured CD4+ T cells. MiXCR, applied by TCRdb to the PCR reads, yields one record per CDR3 protein. Of 3,500 to 5,000 distinct CDR3 sequences detected, about a quarter appear once; the ten largest clones hold 25% to 30%. Their specific antigens are unknown. Treatment given: 10-day PBMC culture with coronavirus spike peptide pools or control peptides (ViraFEST assay). The specimen was CD4+ T cells from blood, cultured in vitro. These receptors came from a human donor who had recovered from COVID-19.

This chain uses TRBV20-1 with TRBJ2-5; the match to TRBD2 covers 13 bases. J gave up 2 bases and V 6 bases, and 3 bases lay outside the gene matches. Germline V gene sequence: CDR1 DFQATT, CDR2 SNEGSKA (reference sequence). The CDR3 is made up of 14 amino acids. The CDR3 sequence: CSASTSGGQETQYF. DNA for the CDR3: TGCAGTGCCTCGACTAGCGGGGGGCAAGAGACCCAGTACTTC.

V gene TRBV20-1 combines with J gene TRBJ2-1; 11 bases are a match to TRBD2. The CDR3 has 16 amino acids. CDR1 is DFQATT and CDR2 is SNEGSKA in the germline V gene (reference sequence). Germline trimming cut 7 bases from V and 0 bases from J; bases unmatched to any gene: 8. Here the CDR3 DNA reads TGCAGTGTCACCAAGACTAGCGGGGCCTCCTACAATGAGCAGTTCTTC. Translating gives CSVTKTSGASYNEQFF.

This clonotype was detected only a few times. The chain carries TRBV7-2 and TRBJ2-7, with D possibly matching TRBD1 (5 bases). This CDR3 region has 13 residues. Germline loops: CDR1 SGHTA, CDR2 FQGNSA. The V end lost 5 bases, the J end lost 7 bases, and 15 bases lay between the germline ends. The CDR3 region has the DNA TGTGCCAGCAGCCCAGGGTCCCCTCGAGAGCAGTACTTC. Translation gives CASSPGSPREQYF.

In its sample, this clonotype is medium-sized (0.01 to 0.1%). The chain employs TRBV2 and TRBJ1-6; D remains ambiguous. V was clipped by 2 bases and J by 2 bases, with 10 bases between them. CDR1 and CDR2 (germline): SNHLY, FYNNEI. This CDR3 is built from 16 residues. CDR3 region: CASSEIRGAYNSPLHF. Here the CDR3 DNA reads TGTGCCAGCAGTGAAATCCGGGGAGCCTATAATTCACCCCTCCACTTT.

The gene calls are TRBV14 and TRBJ1-2, with 9 positions matching TRBD1. This CDR3 spans 15 amino acids. Germline V gives CDR1 SGHDN, CDR2 FVKESK. V lost 1 base, J lost 3 bases, and 3 bases stayed unmatched. The CDR3 sequence is CASSQAGTGYYGYTF. The CDR3 DNA is TGTGCCAGCAGCCAAGCTGGGACAGGGTACTATGGCTACACCTTC.